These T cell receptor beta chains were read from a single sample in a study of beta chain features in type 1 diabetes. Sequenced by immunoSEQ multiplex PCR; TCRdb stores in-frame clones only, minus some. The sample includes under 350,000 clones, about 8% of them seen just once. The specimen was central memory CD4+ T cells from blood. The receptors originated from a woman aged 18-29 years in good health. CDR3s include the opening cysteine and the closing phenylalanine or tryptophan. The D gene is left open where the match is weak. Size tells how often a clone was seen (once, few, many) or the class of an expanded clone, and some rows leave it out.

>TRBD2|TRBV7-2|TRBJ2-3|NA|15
TGTGCCAGCAGCCCTAGAGCTAGCGGTCGGGATACGCAGTATTTT
CASSPRASGRDTQYF
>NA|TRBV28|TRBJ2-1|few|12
TGTGCCAGCAGTTCCCCGGGGAGTGAGCAGTTCTTC
CASSSPGSEQFF
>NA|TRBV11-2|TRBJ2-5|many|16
TGTGCCAGCAGCGCCCCCAGAATGGGCCTTGGAGAGACCCAGTACTTC
CASSAPRMGLGETQYF
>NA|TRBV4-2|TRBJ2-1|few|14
TGTGCCAGCAGCCCCCCCGGCAGGGCCCATGAGCAGTTCTTC
CASSPPGRAHEQFF
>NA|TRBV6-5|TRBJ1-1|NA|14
TGTGCCAGCAGTGACAGGAGCCTAAACACTGAAGCTTTCTTT
CASSDRSLNTEAFF
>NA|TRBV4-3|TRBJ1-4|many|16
TGCGCCAGCAGCCAAGATGGGGCAGTCTCCAATGAAAAACTGTTTTTT
CASSQDGAVSNEKLFF
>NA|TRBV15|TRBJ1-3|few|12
TGTGCCACCAGCAGAAATGGAAACACCATATATTTT
CATSRNGNTIYF
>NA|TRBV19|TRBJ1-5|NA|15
TGTGCCAGTAGCAGCGTAGGGGGGGCCAGGCAGCCCCAGCATTTT
CASSSVGGARQPQHF
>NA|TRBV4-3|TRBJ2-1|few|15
TGCGCCAGCAGCCGAGAGACAGACCTGGAGGCTGAGCAGTTCTTC
CASSRETDLEAEQFF
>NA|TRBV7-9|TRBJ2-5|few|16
TGTGCCAGCAGCCTGATGAGTCGCACCTCCAAAGAGACCCAGTACTTC
CASSLMSRTSKETQYF
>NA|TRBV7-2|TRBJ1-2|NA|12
TGTGCCAGCAGCTTAGAGCATCTCGGCTACACCTTC
CASSLEHLGYTF
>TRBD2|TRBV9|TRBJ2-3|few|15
TGTGCCAGCAGAAAAGCGGGGGTTCCCACAGATACGCAGTATTTT
CASRKAGVPTDTQYF
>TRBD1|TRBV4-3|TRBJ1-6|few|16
TGCGCCAGCAGCCAAGGCCAGACAGGGGAGTCGATGCCCCTCCACTTT
CASSQGQTGESMPLHF
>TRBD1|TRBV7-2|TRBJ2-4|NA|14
TGTGCCAGCAGCCCGGGACAGGGCTGGGACATTCAGTACTTC
CASSPGQGWDIQYF
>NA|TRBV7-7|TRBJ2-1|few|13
TGTGCTAGCAGCTTAGAACAGTACAATGAGCAGTTCTTC
CASSLEQYNEQFF
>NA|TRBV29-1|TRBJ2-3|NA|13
TGCAGCCTGGGGCGACCTAGCACAGATACGCAGTATTTT
CSLGRPSTDTQYF
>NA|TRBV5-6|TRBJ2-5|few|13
TGTGCCAGCAGCTGGGAGCGGGAAGAGACCCAGTACTTC
CASSWEREETQYF
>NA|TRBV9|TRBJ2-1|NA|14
TGTGCCAGCAGCGTTGCAGGGTACCACAATGAGCAGTTCTTC
CASSVAGYHNEQFF
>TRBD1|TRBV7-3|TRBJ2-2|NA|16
TGTGCCAGCAGCCCTACCGGGACAGCGAACACCGGGGAGCTGTTTTTT
CASSPTGTANTGELFF
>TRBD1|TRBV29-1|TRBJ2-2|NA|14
TGCAGCGCCGGCGGGACAGGGGGGTCCGGGGAGCTGTTTTTT
CSAGGTGGSGELFF
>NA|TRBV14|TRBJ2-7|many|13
TGTGCCAGCAGCCCCCTCAGGGGACGCGAGCAGTACTTC
CASSPLRGREQYF
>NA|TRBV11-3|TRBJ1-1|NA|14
TGTGCCAGCAGCTTAGGCAGGGGAGAGGGGAAAGCTTTCTTT
CASSLGRGEGKAFF
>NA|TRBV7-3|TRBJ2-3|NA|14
TGTGCCAGCAGCATGGGAGTTTACACAGATACGCAGTATTTT
CASSMGVYTDTQYF
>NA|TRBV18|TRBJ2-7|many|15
TGTGCCAGCTCACCTACAAGAGGGAGCGGCAACGAGCAGTACTTC
CASSPTRGSGNEQYF
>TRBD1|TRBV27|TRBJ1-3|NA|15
TGTGCCAGCAGTCCGACAGGGGCGTCTGGAAACACCATATATTTT
CASSPTGASGNTIYF
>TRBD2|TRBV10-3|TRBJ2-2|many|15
TGTGCCATTCAGACTAGCGGGACGAACACCGGGGAGCTGTTTTTT
CAIQTSGTNTGELFF
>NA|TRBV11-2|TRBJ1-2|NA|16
TGTGCCAGCAGCTTAGTAATCGGGCCTAAAAACTATGGCTACACCTTC
CASSLVIGPKNYGYTF
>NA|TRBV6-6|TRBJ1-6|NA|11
TGTGCCAGCAGTTTTTTGGGGTCCCTCCACTTT
CASSFLGSLHF
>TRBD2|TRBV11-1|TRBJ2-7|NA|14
TGTGCCAGCAGCTGGACTAGCGGCTCCTACGAGCAGTACTTC
CASSWTSGSYEQYF
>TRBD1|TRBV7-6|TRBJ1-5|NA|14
TGTGCCAGCAGCGGCGGGACAGTGGCAGGGCCCCAGCATTTT
CASSGGTVAGPQHF
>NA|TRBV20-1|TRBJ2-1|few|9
TGCAGTGCTAGAGTTGAGCAGTTCTTC
CSARVEQFF
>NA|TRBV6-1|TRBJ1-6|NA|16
TGTGCCAGCAGTGACAGGGGCTCAGGGTTTAATTCACCCCTCCACTTT
CASSDRGSGFNSPLHF
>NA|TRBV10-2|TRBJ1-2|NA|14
TGCGCCAGCAGTGAGTCGGGGGGCCACTATGGCTACACCTTC
CASSESGGHYGYTF
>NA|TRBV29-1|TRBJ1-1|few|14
TGCAGCGTTGCCCGGGGTGCAGAAGGTACTGAAGCTTTCTTT
CSVARGAEGTEAFF
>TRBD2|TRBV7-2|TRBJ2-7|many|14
TGTGCCAGCAGCCCCAAGGGACTAGCCGCCGAGCAGTACTTC
CASSPKGLAAEQYF
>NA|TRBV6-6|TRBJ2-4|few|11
TGTGCCAGCAGTTACAGCAACATTCAGTACTTC
CASSYSNIQYF
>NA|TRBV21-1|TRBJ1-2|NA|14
TGTGCCAGCAGCGTAACAGGGGGCCACTATGGCTACACCTTC
CASSVTGGHYGYTF
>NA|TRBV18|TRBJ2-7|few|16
TGTGCCAGCTCACGATCCGGGACGTCTAGCTCCTACGAGCAGTACTTC
CASSRSGTSSSYEQYF
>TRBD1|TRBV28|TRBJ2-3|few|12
TGTGCCAGCAGCGCAGGGACAGCGACGCAGTATTTT
CASSAGTATQYF
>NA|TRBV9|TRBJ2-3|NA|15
TGTGCCAGCAGCCCCGGGGGCGTATTGACAGATACGCAGTATTTT
CASSPGGVLTDTQYF
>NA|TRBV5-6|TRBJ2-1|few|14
TGTGCCAGCAGCTTGCAGGGTATTGGAGATGAGCAGTTCTTC
CASSLQGIGDEQFF
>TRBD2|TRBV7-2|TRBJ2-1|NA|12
TGTGCCAGCAGCTTTCGGAGCGGGAACCAGTTCTTC
CASSFRSGNQFF